A single sample gave rise to the 25 T cell receptor beta chains below, sequenced in a study of blood T cells in healthy people across ages. PCR was performed a second time for about 7 to 12 cycles using a sample-barcoded 5' primer and a J-beta primer mix. TCRdb passed the 5' RACE reads through MiXCR, listing each CDR3 protein once. This table holds approximately 400,000 distinct CDR3 sequences, approximately 47% found once. Input material: blood. These receptors all stem from a man aged 60 to 69 in good health.

The rearrangement uses TRBV2 and TRBJ1-2; D might be TRBD1 (6 bases). The CDR3 contains 15 residues. Trimming removed 8 bases from V and 0 bases from J, with 16 bases in between. Germline-derived CDR1 and CDR2 are SNHLY and FYNNEI. The CDR3 here is CASVQGLESNYGYTF. The CDR3 DNA sequence: TGTGCCAGCGTACAGGGTCTGGAATCTAACTATGGCTACACCTTC.

V is TRBV2 and J is TRBJ2-4; D gene ambiguous. The germline V gene encodes CDR1 SNHLY and CDR2 FYNNEI. V lost 2 bases, J lost 13 bases, and 15 bases lay in between. This CDR3 region has 13 residues. CDR3 nucleotide sequence: TGTGCCAGCAGTGAAAGGGCGCAGGTGGGGCAGTACTTC. Its translation: CASSERAQVGQYF.

This clonotype was observed a handful of times. V and J are TRBV7-9 and TRBJ2-7; 12 bases map to TRBD2. The CDR3 consists of 15 residues. The germline gives CDR1 SEHNR, CDR2 FQNEAQ (reference sequence). V lost 4 bases and J lost 4; bases outside the gene matches: 5. The CDR3: CASSSGLAGNYEQYF. The CDR3 nucleotides are TGTGCCAGCAGCTCCGGACTAGCGGGAAATTACGAGCAGTACTTC. Combining the CDR3 with reference TRBV7-9 and TRBJ2-7 gives the whole variable domain DTGVSQNPRHKITKRGQNVTFRCDPISEHNRLYWYRQTLGQGPEFLTYFQNEAQLEKSRLLSDRFSAERPKGSFSTLEIQRTEQGDSAMYLCASSSGLAGNYEQYFGPGTRLTVT.

This chain uses TRBV20-1 with TRBJ1-2; possibly TRBD1 for D (6 bases). Germline V lookup: CDR1 DFQATT, CDR2 SNEGSKA (reference sequence). The CDR3 is 13 amino acids. The V gene lost 6 bases and the J gene lost 4 bases, with 15 bases spanning the gap. This CDR3 reads CSAPRGPFYGYTF. In DNA form, the CDR3 reads TGCAGTGCCCCCAGGGGTCCCTTCTATGGCTACACCTTC.

This clonotype was recorded many times. V usage is TRBV5-1 and J usage is TRBJ2-3; D is undetermined. The CDR3 extends over 15 amino acids. V shed 1 base and J shed 2 bases, with 11 bases lying between them. Germline CDR1 SGHRS, CDR2 YFSETQ. The CDR3 nucleotides read TGCGCCAGCAGCTTGACGCCGGTCGACACAGATACGCAGTATTTT. Amino acids: CASSLTPVDTDTQYF. The whole variable domain, filled in from reference TRBV5-1 and TRBJ2-3, reads KAGVTQTPRYLIKTRGQQVTLSCSPISGHRSVSWYQQTPGQGLQFLFEYFSETQRNKGNFPGRFSGRQFSNSRSEMNVSTLELGDSALYLCASSLTPVDTDTQYFGPGTRLTVL.

V gene TRBV18 combines with J gene TRBJ2-1, with unresolved D. The end of the DNA fits TRBJ2-7 better, so the J call may be wrong. From germline, CDR1 is KGHSH and CDR2 LQKENI. CDR3 size: 13 residues. CDR3 in amino acids: CASSESSYNEQYF. The DNA for the CDR3 is TGTGCCAGCTCAGAGAGCTCCTACAATGAGCAGTACTTC.

The chain couples TRBV2 to TRBJ2-5; a weak D match, TRBD2 (6 bases). The length of the CDR3 is 14 residues. V was cut by 6 bases and J by 2 bases, with 13 bases left in between. The germline CDR1 and CDR2 sequences are SNHLY and FYNNEI. Written as DNA, the CDR3 is TGTGCCAGCAGGGGACTCGGAGGGCAAGAGACCCAGTACTTC. Amino acid sequence: CASRGLGGQETQYF.

This rearrangement joins TRBV25-1 to TRBJ2-4; D gene ambiguous. Matching the DNA end better, TRBJ2-7 makes the J call doubtful. The CDR3 runs 15 residues. The V gene's germline CDR1 is MGHDK and CDR2 SYGVNS. CDR3 protein: CASSTLNGQAHEQYF. CDR3 nucleotide sequence: TGTGCCAGCAGTACCTTAAATGGCCAGGCCCACGAGCAGTACTTC.

CDR3 in amino acids: CASSSPGDGYTF. As DNA, the CDR3 is TGTGCCAGCAGTTCCCCCGGGGATGGCTACACCTTC. The chain is built from TRBV27 and TRBJ1-2; D unresolved. This CDR3 contains 12 residues. Trimming stripped 4 bases from V and 6 bases from J, with 9 bases between. The germline V gene encodes CDR1 MNHEY and CDR2 SMNVEV (reference sequence).

The V and J genes are TRBV7-8 and TRBJ2-4; TRBD1 aligns across 9 bases. The CDR3 covers 17 residues. J lost 2 bases, V lost 5 bases, and 10 bases had no gene match. In germline, CDR1 is SGHVS, CDR2 FQNEAQ. The CDR3: CASSENNRGLSKNIQYF. The DNA of the CDR3 is TGTGCCAGCAGCGAGAATAACAGGGGGCTGTCCAAAAACATTCAGTACTTC.

The chain joins TRBV20-1 to TRBJ2-1, with D perhaps TRBD2 (6 bases). V lost 0 bases and J 1 base, leaving 16 bases between the germline ends. CDR3 length: 17 residues. Germline assignment: CDR1 DFQATT and CDR2 SNEGSKA (reference sequence). In nucleotides, the CDR3 is TGCAGTGCTAGAGATGGTGCTGGAGGGGCTTCCTACAATGAGCAGTTCTTC. Translated, it gives CSARDGAGGASYNEQFF.

The chain is built from TRBV4-1 and TRBJ2-7, with 9 bases identical to TRBD1. CDR3 length: 14 residues. V gave up 1 base and J gave up 10 bases; unmatched junction bases: 8. Germline V gene lookup returns CDR1 MGHRA and CDR2 YSYEKL. As DNA, the CDR3 is TGCGCCAGCAGCCAAGGCCTCGGACAGGGGTCACAGTACTTC. It translates to CASSQGLGQGSQYF.

Turning to this clonotype: Because the CDR3's place on the DNA is in doubt, the DNA is left out and the CDR3 is given as listed by TCRdb. The chain employs TRBV29-1 and TRBJ1-2; the table's D gene call, TRBD1, was not cross checked with the DNA. The V gene's germline CDR1 is SQVTM and CDR2 ANQGSEA. Counting both end residues, the CDR3 totals 14 amino acids. This CDR3 is CSAVRSGQGDGYTF.

Ten or more counts support this clonotype. The chain recombines TRBV20-1 with TRBJ2-5, with unresolved D. The CDR3 length is 13 residues. CDR1 DFQATT and CDR2 SNEGSKA come from the germline V gene (reference sequence). V was pared by 4 bases and J by 5 bases, with 14 bases between. Written as DNA, the CDR3 is TGCAGTGCTATGACCTACCCTCAGGAGACCCAGTACTTC. Translated: CSAMTYPQETQYF.

The J gene is TRBJ1-1, the V gene TRBV21-1. TRBV21-1 is given as a pseudogene. The CDR3 consists of 11 residues. CDR3 in amino acids: CASSKTPKAFF. DNA of the CDR3: TGTGCCAGCAGCAAGACCCCTAAAGCTTTCTTT.

This clonotype showed up many times. The gene calls are TRBV20-1 and TRBJ2-7; weak D call: TRBD1 (6 bases). The CDR3 totals 14 residues. Germline loops: CDR1 DFQATT, CDR2 SNEGSKA (reference sequence). Between the trimmed V and J ends, which lost 0 bases and 6 bases, there was a span of 15 bases. The CDR3 is CSARDPGVVREQYF. CDR3 nucleotide sequence: TGCAGTGCTAGAGATCCAGGGGTGGTTCGCGAGCAGTACTTC.

This chain joins TRBV4-2 and TRBJ2-3, with TRBD2 identical over 9 bases. Per the germline V gene, CDR1 is LGHNA and CDR2 is YNFKEQ. The CDR3 is 20 residues long. Unmatched junction bases numbered 14, after V lost 1 base and J lost 0 bases. The CDR3 DNA is TGTGCCAGCAGCCAAGCCATGGCCAGCGGGAGGCTCTCTAGCACAGATACGCAGTATTTT. This gives the protein CASSQAMASGRLSSTDTQYF.

This clonotype was seen only a few times. V usage is TRBV5-1 and J usage is TRBJ2-1, with TRBD1 identical over 8 bases. After removal of 4 bases from V and 9 bases from J, the junction contained 9 bases not matched to a gene. CDR3 length: 14 residues. CDR1 is SGHRS, CDR2 YFSETQ, per germline. CDR3 protein: CASSIRTGKGEQFF. The DNA of the CDR3 is TGCGCCAGCAGCATTCGGACAGGGAAGGGTGAGCAGTTCTTC.

This clonotype has a handful of counts. The chain has TRBV7-2 and TRBJ2-4; maybe TRBD2 (6 bases). The CDR3 length is 16 residues. V lost 2 bases and J 0 bases, leaving 11 bases between the germline ends. Germline CDR1 and CDR2: SGHTA and FQGNSA. The CDR3 sequence: CASSLNGRLAKNIQYF. Here the CDR3 DNA reads TGTGCCAGCAGCTTAAACGGGAGATTAGCCAAAAACATTCAGTACTTC.

The chain has TRBV10-3 and TRBJ2-3, with D possibly TRBD2 on 6 matching bases. The V end lost 1 base, the J end lost 2 bases, and 13 bases lay between the germline ends. This CDR3 comprises 16 residues. CDR1 is ENHRY, CDR2 SYGVKD, per germline. CDR3 coding DNA: TGTGCCATCAGTGAGTGGCGGGACTCCCCCACAGATACGCAGTATTTT. Amino acid sequence: CAISEWRDSPTDTQYF.

This clonotype was seen many times. A much larger clone lies one base from this, so it may be a read error. The chain combines TRBV29-1 with TRBJ2-6; D gene unclear. The CDR3 is 13 amino acids. V was shortened by 3 bases and J by 0 bases, with 3 bases between the two germline ends. From germline, CDR1 is SQVTM and CDR2 ANQGSEA. The DNA for the CDR3 is TGCAGCGTTGAGTGCTCTGGGGCCAACGTCCTGACTTTC. Translation gives CSVECSGANVLTF.

This clonotype was counted a single time. V is TRBV29-1 and J is TRBJ2-1; 13 nucleotides align to TRBD2. Germline assignment: CDR1 SQVTM and CDR2 ANQGSEA. The length of the CDR3 is 13 residues. V trimming: 7 bases; J trimming: 10 bases; junction bases outside the gene matches: 7. The CDR3 coding sequence is TGCAGCGGGACTAGCGGGAGAGGCGGGGAGCAGTTCTTC. Its protein product is CSGTSGRGGEQFF.

This clonotype was counted between two and nine times. A much bigger clone sits one base away, suggesting this may be a read error. The rearrangement uses TRBV7-9 and TRBJ2-1; TRBD2 is a possible D gene (5 bases). Germline lookup yields CDR1 SEHNR and CDR2 FQNEAQ (reference sequence). V was trimmed by 2 bases and J by 10 bases, leaving 15 bases between them. The CDR3 has 14 amino acids. The CDR3 loop is CASSLFSGSYEQFF. CDR3 sequence (DNA): TGTGCCAGCAGCTTATTTTCGGGGTCCTACGAGCAGTTCTTC.

This clonotype has at least ten counts. The J gene is TRBJ2-3, the V gene TRBV9; D possibly corresponds to TRBD2 (6 bases). CDR1 is SGDLS, CDR2 YYNGEE, per germline. The V end was cut by 1 base, the J end by 1 base, with 10 bases between. CDR3 length equals 15 residues. CDR3 loop: CASSVYPSGTDTQYF. DNA of the CDR3: TGTGCCAGCAGCGTATATCCTAGCGGCACAGATACGCAGTATTTT.

This clonotype was seen a few times. This chain joins TRBV11-2 and TRBJ2-1; possibly TRBD1 for D (6 bases). Germline loops: CDR1 SGHAT, CDR2 FQNNGV. The CDR3 is made up of 12 amino acids. V was cut by 5 bases and J by 10 bases, with 12 bases left in between. The CDR3 region is CASSPDRGEQFF. The CDR3 DNA sequence: TGTGCCAGCAGCCCAGATAGGGGGGAGCAGTTCTTC.